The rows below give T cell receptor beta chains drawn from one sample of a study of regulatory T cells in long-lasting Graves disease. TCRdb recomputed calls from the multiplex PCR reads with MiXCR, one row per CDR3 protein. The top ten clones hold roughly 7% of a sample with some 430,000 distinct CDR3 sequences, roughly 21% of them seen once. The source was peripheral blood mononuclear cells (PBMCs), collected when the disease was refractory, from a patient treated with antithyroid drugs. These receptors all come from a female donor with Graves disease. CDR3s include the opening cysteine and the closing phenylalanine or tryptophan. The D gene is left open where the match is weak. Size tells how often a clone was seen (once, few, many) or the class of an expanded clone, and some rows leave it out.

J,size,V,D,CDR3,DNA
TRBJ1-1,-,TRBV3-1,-,CASRLRSEAFF,TGTGCCAGCAGGCTCCGGTCTGAAGCTTTCTTT
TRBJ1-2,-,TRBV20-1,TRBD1,CSATGQGGVGYTF,TGCAGTGCCACGGGACAGGGCGGTGTCGGCTACACCTTC
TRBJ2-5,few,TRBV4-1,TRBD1,CASSQHDRAETQYF,TGCGCCAGCAGCCAGCACGACAGGGCCGAGACCCAGTACTTC
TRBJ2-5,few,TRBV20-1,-,CSARMGPLEYF,TGCAGTGCTAGGATGGGGCCTCTGGAGTACTTC
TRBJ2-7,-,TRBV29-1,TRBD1,CSVEDRRGQNYEQYF,TGCAGCGTTGAAGATCGCAGGGGGCAAAACTACGAGCAGTACTTC
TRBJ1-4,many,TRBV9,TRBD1,CASSVGTGAEKLFF,TGTGCCAGCAGCGTAGGGACAGGGGCTGAAAAACTGTTTTTT
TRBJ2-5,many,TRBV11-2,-,CASSYYGSPETQYF,TGTGCCAGCAGCTACTACGGATCGCCAGAGACCCAGTACTTC
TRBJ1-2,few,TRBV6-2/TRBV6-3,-,CASSWKSNYGYTF,TGTGCCAGCAGTTGGAAGTCTAACTATGGCTACACCTTC
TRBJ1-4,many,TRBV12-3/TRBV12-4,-,CASSFGQNEKLFF,TGTGCCAGCAGCTTTGGACAGAATGAAAAACTGTTTTTT
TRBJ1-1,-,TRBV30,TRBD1,CAWSPGQGARDTEAFF,TGTGCCTGGAGCCCGGGACAGGGGGCGCGGGACACTGAAGCTTTCTTT
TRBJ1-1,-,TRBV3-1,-,CASSQEIRGGAFF,TGTGCCAGCAGCCAAGAAATCAGGGGAGGGGCTTTCTTT
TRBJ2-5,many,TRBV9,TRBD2,CAAGRLAGEETQYF,TGTGCCGCAGGCCGACTAGCGGGGGAAGAGACCCAGTACTTC
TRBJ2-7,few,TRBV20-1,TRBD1,CSARTGGATGGVSYEQYF,TGCAGTGCTAGAACGGGGGGGGCGACAGGGGGCGTCTCCTACGAGCAGTACTTC
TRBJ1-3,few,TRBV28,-,CASSLPPPGNTIYF,TGTGCCAGCAGTTTGCCCCCCCCTGGAAACACCATATATTTT
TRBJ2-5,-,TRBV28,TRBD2,CASSLLSGGYETQYF,TGTGCCAGCAGTTTGCTTAGCGGGGGTTATGAGACCCAGTACTTC
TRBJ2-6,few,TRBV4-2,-,CASSQGLTVPGVLTF,TGTGCCAGCAGCCAAGGGTTGACAGTACCGGGCGTCCTGACTTTC
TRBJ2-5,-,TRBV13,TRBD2,CASSRLAGRPYQETQYF,TGTGCCAGCAGCCGACTAGCAGGCCGACCGTACCAAGAGACCCAGTACTTC
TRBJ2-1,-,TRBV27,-,CASSDGMKQFF,TGTGCCAGCAGTGACGGAATGAAGCAGTTCTTC
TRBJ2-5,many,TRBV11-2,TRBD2,CASSSGTRIAGTQYF,TGTGCCAGCAGCTCGGGGACTAGGATTGCCGGGACCCAGTACTTC
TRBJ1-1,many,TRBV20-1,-,CSARESGSNTEAFF,TGCAGTGCTAGAGAGTCCGGGTCGAACACTGAAGCTTTCTTT
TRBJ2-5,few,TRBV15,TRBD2,CATSRAGTSGRQTQYF,TGTGCCACCAGCAGAGCCGGGACTAGCGGGAGACAGACCCAGTACTTC